These 8 T cell receptor beta chains share one sample of origin, sequenced in a study of cytomegalovirus exposure and HLA in healthy donors. Vbeta (60) and Jbeta (13) primers were used in the PCR. The repertoire was sequenced with immunoSEQ multiplex PCR; TCRdb's copy has only in-frame clones and lacks some. This sample carries about 160,000 clones, around 76% of them seen once, and the ten largest clones take approximately 1%. The specimen sequenced was PBMCs. Receptors were obtained from a woman in her forties in good health and CMV-seronegative.

The count of this clone is one. This rearrangement joins TRBV9 to TRBJ1-1; D perhaps matches TRBD1 (5 bases). V gave up 4 bases and J gave up 4 bases, with 8 bases separating them. Looked up from germline, CDR1 is SGDLS and CDR2 is YYNGEE. The CDR3 contains 12 residues. The DNA for the CDR3 is TGTGCCAGCAGCTCCGGGGGCACTGAAGCTTTCTTT. Its translation is CASSSGGTEAFF.

The rearrangement links TRBV25-1 to TRBJ2-3, with 7 bases matching TRBD2. This CDR3 contains 17 residues. Germline CDR1 reads MGHDK; CDR2 reads SYGVNS. Trimming removed 3 bases from V and 2 bases from J; junction bases left unmatched: 11. CDR3 DNA: TGTGCCAGCAGTGAGGATTGGGCGGGGGACGCCACAGATACGCAGTATTTT. Protein product: CASSEDWAGDATDTQYF.

This sequence joins TRBV18 and TRBJ1-1; TRBD1 might be the D (5 bases). V shed 3 bases and J shed 7 bases, with 15 bases lying between them. Germline-derived CDR1 and CDR2 are KGHSH and LQKENI. The CDR3 is 14 residues long. The CDR3 protein is CASSPQGEVYEAFF. CDR3 sequence (DNA): TGTGCCAGCTCACCGCAAGGGGAGGTTTATGAAGCTTTCTTT.

The J gene is TRBJ1-1, the V gene TRBV28; possibly TRBD1 for D (5 bases). This CDR3 is built from 12 residues. Per the germline V gene, CDR1 is MDHEN and CDR2 is SYDVKM. V shed 4 bases and J shed 7 bases, with 10 bases lying between them. The CDR3 DNA is TGTGCCAGCAGTTCCGGGGGTCTTGAAGCTTTCTTT. Translation: CASSSGGLEAFF.

The V call is TRBV7-6, the J call TRBJ1-1; tentative D call: TRBD1 (5 bases). The V gene's germline CDR1 is SGHVS and CDR2 FNYEAQ. The V end lost 5 bases, the J end lost 1 base, and 14 bases lay between the germline ends. This CDR3 has 15 residues. For the CDR3, the DNA is TGTGCCAGCAGCCCCAGCCCCGGGGGGAACACTGAAGCTTTCTTT. Protein sequence: CASSPSPGGNTEAFF.

The table lists this clone with a count of one. V usage is TRBV6-6 and J usage is TRBJ2-1; 13 bases are shared with TRBD2. The length of the CDR3 is 14 residues. The trim removed 8 bases at V and 7 bases at J, leaving 5 bases unmatched. The germline V gene encodes CDR1 MNHNY and CDR2 SVGAGI (reference sequence). The CDR3 bases are TGTGCCAGCGGGGGACTAGCGGGAATAAATGAGCAGTTCTTC. Its protein product is CASGGLAGINEQFF.

This chain connects TRBV28 to TRBJ2-7, with a possible D match to TRBD1 (6 bases). V was shortened by 5 bases and J by 5 bases, with 16 bases between the two germline ends. Germline-derived CDR1 and CDR2 are MDHEN and SYDVKM. This CDR3 has 14 residues. The CDR3 sequence: CASSLATGINEQYF. In DNA, the CDR3 is TGTGCCAGCAGTCTTGCAACAGGGATCAACGAGCAGTACTTC.

This clone was seen a few times. The V call is TRBV18, the J call TRBJ2-7; D perhaps matches TRBD1 (7 bases). V dropped 5 bases and J dropped 1 base, with 15 bases sitting between them. In germline, CDR1 is KGHSH, CDR2 LQKENI. The CDR3 loop spans 15 amino acids. The CDR3 DNA follows: TGTGCCAGCTCATCTCCGGGGGACAGTTCCTACGAGCAGTACTTC. This codes for CASSSPGDSSYEQYF.